The 27 T cell receptor beta chains in this list originate from one sample, sequenced in a study of radiation and T cells in renal cell carcinoma. Described time point: baseline pretreatment blood. Treatment of the sample: 15 Gy SBRT to primary tumor, nephrectomy 4 weeks later. Profiling relied on immunoSEQ multiplex PCR, and the TCRdb table lists in-frame clones only, not all of them. Of 70,000 to 100,000 clones in the sample, 82% were seen once. Material: blood, obtained from a patient whose treatment included radiotherapy and nephrectomy. The receptors stem from a man between 60 and 75 years old with renal cell carcinoma.

The chain combines TRBV27 with TRBJ2-7, with TRBD2 identical over 13 bases. Trimming removed 5 bases from V and 2 bases from J; junction bases left unmatched: 9. The CDR3 length is 17 residues. The germline V gene has CDR1 MNHEY and CDR2 SMNVEV (reference sequence). CDR3 in DNA: TGTGCCAGCAGTAGACTAGCGGGAGGTACGGGCCCCTACGAGCAGTACTTC. Residues: CASSRLAGGTGPYEQYF.

This clone was recorded once. The V gene is TRBV15, the J gene TRBJ2-5, with 7 positions matching TRBD2. Germline CDR1 and CDR2: LNHNV and YYDKDF (reference sequence). The CDR3 is 16 amino acids. The V gene end was trimmed by 0 bases and the J gene end by 4 bases; junction bases not matched to a gene: 8. The CDR3 sequence is CATSRDGGRRRETQYF. CDR3 sequence (DNA): TGTGCCACCAGCAGAGATGGCGGGAGAAGGCGAGAGACCCAGTACTTC.

The chain is built from TRBV5-5 and TRBJ1-5, with D perhaps TRBD1 (5 bases). CDR1 is SGHKS, CDR2 YYEKEE, per germline (reference sequence). The CDR3 length is 15 residues. V gave up 1 base and J gave up 1 base, with 9 bases separating them. The CDR3 bases are TGTGCCAGCAGCTTGTGGTGGGACAGCAATCAGCCCCAGCATTTT. This codes for CASSLWWDSNQPQHF. Combining the CDR3 with reference TRBV5-5 and TRBJ1-5 gives the whole variable domain DAGVTQSPTHLIKTRGQQVTLRCSPISGHKSVSWYQQVLGQGPQFIFQYYEKEERGRGNFPDRFSARQFPNYSSELNVNALLLGDSALYLCASSLWWDSNQPQHFGDGTRLSIL.

The CDR3 DNA reads TGTGCCAGCAGCCGCGGGAGCTCCTCCTACAATGAGCAGTTCTTC. It yields the protein CASSRGSSSYNEQFF. The rearrangement uses TRBV7-6 and TRBJ2-1; 7 bases fit TRBD2. The germline gives CDR1 SGHVS, CDR2 FNYEAQ. V lost 5 bases and J lost 0; bases outside the gene matches: 4. The CDR3 runs 15 residues.

This chain uses TRBV27 with TRBJ2-7, with D possibly matching TRBD1 (5 bases). Deletions cut 5 bases from V and 7 bases from J, with 21 bases between. The CDR3 covers 15 residues. The germline V gene has CDR1 MNHEY and CDR2 SMNVEV (reference sequence). The CDR3 coding sequence is TGTGCCAGCAGTGGTACAGGAAGGCGGTCGTGGGAGCAGTACTTC. Protein product: CASSGTGRRSWEQYF.

The chain uses TRBV30 and TRBJ2-5, with D uncertain. Trimming stripped 5 bases from V and 5 bases from J, with 15 bases between. The germline V gene encodes CDR1 GTSNPN and CDR2 SVGIG (reference sequence). The CDR3 spans 13 residues. This CDR3 is CAWDLGRSETQYF. CDR3 bases: TGTGCCTGGGACCTCGGACGGTCGGAGACCCAGTACTTC.

The chain recombines TRBV9 with TRBJ2-6; no reliable D call. The CDR3 is 16 residues long. The ends were cut back, 0 bases at V and 0 bases at J, with 7 bases in the middle. The V gene's germline CDR1 is SGDLS and CDR2 YYNGEE. The CDR3 DNA reads TGTGCCAGCAGCGTAGAGGGTAGCTCTGGGGCCAACGTCCTGACTTTC. This gives the protein CASSVEGSSGANVLTF.

This chain uses TRBV6-6 with TRBJ2-2, with D possibly called TRBD1 or TRBD2 (6 bases each). The CDR3 runs 16 residues. Germline V gene sequence: CDR1 MNHNY, CDR2 SVGAGI (reference sequence). Trimming removed 6 bases from V and 4 bases from J, with 18 bases in between. The CDR3 DNA is TGTGCCAGCAGCGGATTGACGGGGGCGGGCACCGGGGAGCTGTTTTTT. Translated, it gives CASSGLTGAGTGELFF.

The J gene is TRBJ2-7, the V gene TRBV10-3, with 7 bases fitting TRBD1. The CDR3 has 14 amino acids. V lost 6 bases, J lost 1 base, and 6 bases stayed unmatched. Per germline, CDR1 ENHRY and CDR2 SYGVKD. CDR3: CAISLGTVSYEQYF. CDR3 nucleotide sequence: TGTGCCATCAGCCTCGGGACAGTTTCCTACGAGCAGTACTTC.

This chain links TRBV2 with TRBJ1-4, with D maybe TRBD1 (5 bases). Per the germline V gene, CDR1 is SNHLY and CDR2 is FYNNEI. The ends were cut back, 4 bases at V and 7 bases at J, with 13 bases in the middle. The CDR3 extends over 14 amino acids. CDR3 residues: CASSAGREGEKLFF. Written as DNA, the CDR3 is TGTGCCAGCAGTGCAGGCAGGGAGGGTGAAAAACTGTTTTTT.

The chain has TRBV7-9 and TRBJ1-2; D is ambiguous. Germline V lookup: CDR1 SEHNR, CDR2 FQNEAQ (reference sequence). The CDR3 loop spans 14 amino acids. Trimming stripped 5 bases from V and 4 bases from J, with 14 bases between. CDR3 in amino acids: CASSQSQLGYGYTF. The CDR3 coding sequence is TGTGCCAGCAGCCAATCCCAACTTGGCTATGGCTACACCTTC.

This clone has only a few counts. The chain links TRBV6-6 to TRBJ2-5; 9 positions agree with TRBD2. This CDR3 region has 14 residues. V shed 8 bases, J shed 4 bases, and the junction held 8 bases outside the gene matches. Germline CDR1 MNHNY, CDR2 SVGAGI (reference sequence). CDR3 region: CASGSGSGRETQYF. DNA for the CDR3: TGTGCCAGCGGTAGTGGTAGCGGGAGAGAGACCCAGTACTTC.

This chain joins TRBV7-8 and TRBJ2-1; D unresolved. This CDR3 has 13 amino acids. Germline V gene lookup returns CDR1 SGHVS and CDR2 FQNEAQ. Trimming removed 6 bases at V and 4 bases at J, with 10 bases between. The CDR3 reads CASRPQIYNEQFF. The CDR3 DNA sequence: TGTGCCAGCAGACCTCAGATTTACAATGAGCAGTTCTTC.

In its sample, this clone was seen a few times. This chain joins TRBV5-4 and TRBJ2-1, with unresolved D. The V end lost 1 base, the J end lost 7 bases, and 15 bases lay between the germline ends. The CDR3 sequence is 15 residues long. Germline V gives CDR1 SGHNT, CDR2 YYREEE (reference sequence). The CDR3 region has the DNA TGTGCCAGCAGCTTGACAGCCCAAGAAGGAAATGAGCAGTTCTTC. This translates into CASSLTAQEGNEQFF.

V and J are TRBV5-6 and TRBJ1-5; D ambiguous. The germline CDR1 and CDR2 sequences are SGHDT and YYEEEE. The CDR3 sequence is 14 residues long. Trimming took 0 bases from V and 0 from J, leaving 4 bases between them. The CDR3 DNA reads TGTGCCAGCAGCTTGGCAAGTAGCAATCAGCCCCAGCATTTT. Amino acid sequence: CASSLASSNQPQHF.

This chain connects TRBV21-1 to TRBJ2-6; TRBD1 was called by the table and not checked on the DNA. TRBV21-1 counts as a pseudogene. This CDR3 comprises 23 residues. CDR3 nucleotide sequence: TGTGCCAGCAGCAAAGAGGGTAAGGGCGGACAGGGGGAAGTCCCTTCTGGGGCCAACGTCCTGACTTTC. As protein: CASSKEGKGGQGEVPSGANVLTF.

This chain joins TRBV7-9 and TRBJ2-2, with 12 bases fitting TRBD2. V was clipped by 5 bases and J by 6 bases; unmatched bases: 4. The germline CDR1 and CDR2 sequences are SEHNR and FQNEAQ (reference sequence). CDR3 length: 15 residues. The CDR3 bases are TGTGCCAGCAGCGAGGGACTAGCGGGCCCCGGGGAGCTGTTTTTT. Translating gives CASSEGLAGPGELFF. The full variable domain, its missing parts supplied by reference TRBV7-9 and TRBJ2-2, is DTGVSQNPRHKITKRGQNVTFRCDPISEHNRLYWYRQTLGQGPEFLTYFQNEAQLEKSRLLSDRFSAERPKGSFSTLEIQRTEQGDSAMYLCASSEGLAGPGELFFGEGSRLTVL.

The J gene is TRBJ1-5, the V gene TRBV19; 11 nucleotides align to TRBD1. With 4 bases clipped from V and 1 base from J, the junction kept 6 bases outside the gene matches. Per germline, CDR1 LNHDA and CDR2 SQIVND (reference sequence). The CDR3 extends over 17 amino acids. CDR3 DNA sequence: TGTGCCAGTAGTACCTGGACAGGGGGCTCGAGCAATCAGCCCCAGCATTTT. Translated: CASSTWTGGSSNQPQHF.

The chain links TRBV7-9 to TRBJ2-5; possible D gene TRBD1, 6 bases. The length of the CDR3 is 16 residues. Germline-derived CDR1 and CDR2 are SEHNR and FQNEAQ (reference sequence). Trimming stripped 5 bases from V and 0 bases from J, with 16 bases between. The CDR3 spells CASSPRQAPYQETQYF. The CDR3 DNA follows: TGTGCCAGCAGCCCACGACAGGCCCCGTACCAAGAGACCCAGTACTTC.

This clone was observed a handful of times. The J gene is TRBJ2-7, the V gene TRBV9; 8 positions agree with TRBD1. The CDR3 is made up of 14 amino acids. J lost 0 bases, V lost 3 bases, and 2 bases had no gene match. Germline CDR1 reads SGDLS; CDR2 reads YYNGEE. CDR3: CASSGGQDSYEQYF. CDR3 DNA sequence: TGTGCCAGCAGCGGGGGACAGGACTCCTACGAGCAGTACTTC. The full variable domain, rest sourced from reference TRBV9 and TRBJ2-7, is DSGVTQTPKHLITATGQRVTLRCSPRSGDLSVYWYQQSLDQGLQFLIQYYNGEERAKGNILERFSAQQFPDLHSELNLSSLELGDSALYFCASSGGQDSYEQYFGPGTRLTVT.

This clone occurred a few times. The V gene is TRBV29-1, the J gene TRBJ1-5; unclear D gene. The V and J ends lost 5 bases and 0 bases respectively, with 8 bases between them. CDR1 and CDR2 (germline): SQVTM, ANQGSEA. The CDR3 is 13 residues long. CDR3 sequence: CSVSLDSNQPQHF. CDR3 in DNA: TGCAGCGTTAGTTTGGATAGCAATCAGCCCCAGCATTTT.

J is TRBJ2-1 and V is TRBV6-1; unclear D gene. The germline gives CDR1 MNHNS, CDR2 SASEGT. The CDR3 extends over 15 amino acids. The V end lost 7 bases, the J end lost 0 bases, and 13 bases lay between the germline ends. The CDR3 DNA sequence: TGTGCCAGCACCCCTATCGAGGACTCCTACAATGAGCAGTTCTTC. As protein: CASTPIEDSYNEQFF.

This clone was recorded only once. This chain uses TRBV7-2 with TRBJ1-5; D unclear. Germline lookup yields CDR1 SGHTA and CDR2 FQGNSA. Trimming left V 5 bases short and J 4 bases short, with 12 bases between. This CDR3 has 14 residues. The CDR3 DNA sequence: TGTGCCAGCAGCCCGCGGGCCTTAAATCAGCCCCAGCATTTT. This sequence encodes CASSPRALNQPQHF. Full variable domain (rest looked up from reference TRBV7-2 and TRBJ1-5): GAGVSQSPSNKVTEKGKDVELRCDPISGHTALYWYRQSLGQGLEFLIYFQGNSAPDKSGLPSDRFSAERTGGSVSTLTIQRTQQEDSAVYLCASSPRALNQPQHFGDGTRLSIL.

The chain is built from TRBV5-1 and TRBJ1-1; tentatively, D is TRBD1 (6 bases). V was clipped by 2 bases and J by 5 bases, with 19 bases between them. Germline values: CDR1 SGHRS, CDR2 YFSETQ. There are 16 residues in the CDR3. CDR3 sequence reads: CASSLGPLGARTEAFF. The CDR3, as DNA: TGCGCCAGCAGCTTAGGACCATTGGGGGCTCGGACTGAAGCTTTCTTT.

The V and J genes are TRBV4-2 and TRBJ2-3; 7 positions match TRBD2. The CDR3 totals 18 residues. Germline trimming cut 0 bases from V and 4 bases from J; bases unmatched to any gene: 13. Germline values: CDR1 LGHNA, CDR2 YNFKEQ. CDR3 sequence (DNA): TGTGCCAGCAGCCAAGAATACCTGGGGGGAGGGTGGGCAGATACGCAGTATTTT. It yields the protein CASSQEYLGGGWADTQYF.

The chain combines TRBV4-3 with TRBJ2-2, with D uncertain. V was shortened by 1 base and J by 4 bases, with 7 bases between the two germline ends. The CDR3 contains 14 residues. CDR1 is LGHNA, CDR2 YSLEER, per germline. In nucleotides, the CDR3 is TGCGCCAGCAGCCAAGGCCCGGCCACCGGGGAGCTGTTTTTT. This translates into CASSQGPATGELFF.

V gene TRBV11-2 combines with J gene TRBJ2-5; maybe TRBD2 (5 bases). The CDR3 extends over 14 amino acids. V lost 0 bases and J lost 5, with 10 bases in between. Germline V gives CDR1 SGHAT, CDR2 FQNNGV. This chain's CDR3 is CASSLEPSSETQYF. In DNA, the CDR3 is TGTGCCAGCAGCTTAGAGCCTAGCTCTGAGACCCAGTACTTC.